This entry describes one TCR beta chain. The antigen remains undetermined. This sample is drawn from a study of cytomegalovirus exposure and HLA in healthy donors. When sampled, the donors appeared nominally healthy, though they likely had unrecorded immune exposures. Germline lookup yields CDR1 MNHEY and CDR2 SMNVEV (reference sequence). The V end was cut by 3 bases, the J end by 2 bases, with 6 bases between. The length of the CDR3 is 13 residues. Notes on the study in general: By HLA locus, TCR association rates varied in a later analysis, with DRB1 showing the most and HLA-C the fewest.

Both 60 Vbeta primers and 13 Jbeta primers went into the PCR. Some clones are missing from TCRdb's copy, which holds only in-frame ones; the method was immunoSEQ multiplex PCR. The sample gives 210,000 or so clones, over 75% of which show up once; 0.2% to 0.25% is in the top ten. The chain combines TRBV27 with TRBJ2-3; no reliable D call. Source material: PBMCs. The TCR was taken from a girl aged 2-10 years in good health and CMV-seronegative. The DNA for the CDR3 is TGTGCCAGCAGTTTGTCCGTCACAGATACGCAGTATTTT. As protein: CASSLSVTDTQYF.